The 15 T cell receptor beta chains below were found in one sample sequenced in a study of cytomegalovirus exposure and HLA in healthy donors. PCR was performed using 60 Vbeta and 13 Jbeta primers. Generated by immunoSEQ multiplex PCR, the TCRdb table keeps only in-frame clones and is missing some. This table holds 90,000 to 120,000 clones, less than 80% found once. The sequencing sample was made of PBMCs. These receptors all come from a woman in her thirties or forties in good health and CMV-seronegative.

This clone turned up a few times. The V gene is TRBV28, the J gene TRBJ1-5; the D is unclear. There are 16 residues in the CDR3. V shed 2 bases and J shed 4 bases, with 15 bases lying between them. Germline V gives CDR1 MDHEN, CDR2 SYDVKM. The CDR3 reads CASSLSDGGLNQPQHF. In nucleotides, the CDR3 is TGTGCCAGCAGTTTAAGCGATGGCGGATTAAATCAGCCCCAGCATTTT. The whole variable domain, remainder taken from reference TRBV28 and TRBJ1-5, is DVKVTQSSRYLVKRTGEKVFLECVQDMDHENMFWYRQDPGLGLRLIYFSYDVKMKEKGDIPEGYSVSREKKERFSLILESASTNQTSMYLCASSLSDGGLNQPQHFGDGTRLSIL.

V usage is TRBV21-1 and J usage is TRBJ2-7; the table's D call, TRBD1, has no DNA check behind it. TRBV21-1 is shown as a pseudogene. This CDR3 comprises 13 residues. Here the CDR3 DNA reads TGTGCCACCACGAACAGGACGGTCTACGAGCAGTACTTC. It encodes CATTNRTVYEQYF.

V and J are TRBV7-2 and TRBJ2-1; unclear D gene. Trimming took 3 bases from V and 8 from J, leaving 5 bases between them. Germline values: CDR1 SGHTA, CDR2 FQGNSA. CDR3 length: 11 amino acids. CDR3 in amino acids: CASSFFYEQFF. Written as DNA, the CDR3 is TGTGCCAGCAGCTTTTTCTATGAGCAGTTCTTC.

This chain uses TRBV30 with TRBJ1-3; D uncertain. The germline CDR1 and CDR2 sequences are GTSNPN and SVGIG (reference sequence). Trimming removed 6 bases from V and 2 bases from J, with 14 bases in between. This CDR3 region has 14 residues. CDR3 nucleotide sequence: TGTGCCTGCTCCCAGACAAAAGCTGGAAACACCATATATTTT. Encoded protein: CACSQTKAGNTIYF.

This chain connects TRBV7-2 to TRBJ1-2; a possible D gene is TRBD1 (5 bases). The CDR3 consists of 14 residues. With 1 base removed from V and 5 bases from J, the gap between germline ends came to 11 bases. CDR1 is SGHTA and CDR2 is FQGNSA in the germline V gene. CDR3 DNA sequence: TGTGCCAGCAGCTTAGGGTCAGGGAAGTATGGCTACACCTTC. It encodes CASSLGSGKYGYTF.

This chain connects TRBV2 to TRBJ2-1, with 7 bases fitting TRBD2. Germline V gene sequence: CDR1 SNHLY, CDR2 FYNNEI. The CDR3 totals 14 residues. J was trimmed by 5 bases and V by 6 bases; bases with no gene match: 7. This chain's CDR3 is CASRGEGTDNEQFF. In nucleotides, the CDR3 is TGTGCCAGCAGGGGGGAGGGGACCGACAATGAGCAGTTCTTC. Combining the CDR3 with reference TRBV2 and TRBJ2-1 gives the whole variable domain EPEVTQTPSHQVTQMGQEVILRCVPISNHLYFYWYRQILGQKVEFLVSFYNNEISEKSEIFDDQFSVERPDGSNFTLKIRSTKLEDSAMYFCASRGEGTDNEQFFGPGTRLTVL.

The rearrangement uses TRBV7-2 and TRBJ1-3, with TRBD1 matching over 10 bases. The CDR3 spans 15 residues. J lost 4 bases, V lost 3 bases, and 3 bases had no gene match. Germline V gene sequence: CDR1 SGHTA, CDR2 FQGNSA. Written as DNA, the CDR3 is TGTGCCAGCAGCTTGACAGGGGGCGGAGGAAACACCATATATTTT. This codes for CASSLTGGGGNTIYF.

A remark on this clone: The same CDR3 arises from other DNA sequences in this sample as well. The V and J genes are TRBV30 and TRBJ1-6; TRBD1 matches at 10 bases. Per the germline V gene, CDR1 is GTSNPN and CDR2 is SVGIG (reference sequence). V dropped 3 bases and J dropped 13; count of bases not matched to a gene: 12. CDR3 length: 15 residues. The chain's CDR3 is CAWSLRDRGQSPLHF. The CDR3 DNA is TGTGCCTGGAGCCTCCGGGACAGGGGACAATCGCCCCTCCACTTT. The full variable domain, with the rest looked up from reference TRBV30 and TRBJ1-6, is SQTIHQWPATLVQPVGSPLSLECTVEGTSNPNLYWYRQAAGRGLQLLFYSVGIGQISSEVPQNLSASRPQDRQFILSSKKLLLSDSGFYLCAWSLRDRGQSPLHFGNGTRLTVT.

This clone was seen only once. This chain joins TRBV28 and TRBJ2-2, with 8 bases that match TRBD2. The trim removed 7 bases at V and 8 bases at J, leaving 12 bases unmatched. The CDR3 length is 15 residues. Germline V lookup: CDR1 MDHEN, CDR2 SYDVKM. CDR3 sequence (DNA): TGTGCCAGCAAGGAGCGGGAGCATTCAACGGGGGAGCTGTTTTTT. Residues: CASKEREHSTGELFF.

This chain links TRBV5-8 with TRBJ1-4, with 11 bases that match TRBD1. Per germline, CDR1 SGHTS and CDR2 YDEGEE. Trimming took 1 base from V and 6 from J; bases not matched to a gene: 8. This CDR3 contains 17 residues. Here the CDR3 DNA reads TGTGCCAGCAGCTTGTGGCGGGGACAGGGGGACGATGAAAAACTGTTTTTT. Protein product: CASSLWRGQGDDEKLFF.

The CDR3 reads CASSRGRDEKLFF. The CDR3 DNA follows: TGTGCCAGCAGTAGGGGTAGGGATGAAAAACTGTTTTTT. The gene calls are TRBV2 and TRBJ1-4; perhaps TRBD1 as D (5 bases). Germline CDR1 is SNHLY and CDR2 is FYNNEI. This CDR3 comprises 13 residues. V lost 5 bases, J lost 6 bases, and 10 bases lay in between.

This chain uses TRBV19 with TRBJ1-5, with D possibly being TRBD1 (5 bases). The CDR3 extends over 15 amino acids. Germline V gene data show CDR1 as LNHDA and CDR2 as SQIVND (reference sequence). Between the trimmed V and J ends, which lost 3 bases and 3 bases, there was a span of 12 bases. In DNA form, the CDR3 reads TGTGCCAGTAGTATCGTCAGGGAAAACAATCAGCCCCAGCATTTT. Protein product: CASSIVRENNQPQHF. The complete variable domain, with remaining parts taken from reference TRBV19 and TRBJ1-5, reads DGGITQSPKYLFRKEGQNVTLSCEQNLNHDAMYWYRQDPGQGLRLIYYSQIVNDFQKGDIAEGYSVSREKKESFPLTVTSAQKNPTAFYLCASSIVRENNQPQHFGDGTRLSIL.

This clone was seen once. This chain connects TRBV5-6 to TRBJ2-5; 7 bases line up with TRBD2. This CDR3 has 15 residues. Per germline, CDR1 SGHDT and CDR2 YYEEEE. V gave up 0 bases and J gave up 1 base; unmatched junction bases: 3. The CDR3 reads CASSLAWGGQETQYF. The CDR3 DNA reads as TGTGCCAGCAGCTTGGCGTGGGGGGGCCAAGAGACCCAGTACTTC.

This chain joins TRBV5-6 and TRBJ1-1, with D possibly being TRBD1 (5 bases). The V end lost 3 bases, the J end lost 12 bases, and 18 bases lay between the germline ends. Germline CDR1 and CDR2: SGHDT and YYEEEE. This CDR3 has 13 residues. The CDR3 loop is CASSSLDKGRPFF. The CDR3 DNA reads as TGTGCCAGCAGCTCTCTGGATAAGGGGAGGCCTTTCTTT. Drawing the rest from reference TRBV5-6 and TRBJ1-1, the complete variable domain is DAGVTQSPTHLIKTRGQQVTLRCSPKSGHDTVSWYQQALGQGPQFIFQYYEEEERQRGNFPDRFSGHQFPNYSSELNVNALLLGDSALYLCASSSLDKGRPFFGQGTRLTVV.

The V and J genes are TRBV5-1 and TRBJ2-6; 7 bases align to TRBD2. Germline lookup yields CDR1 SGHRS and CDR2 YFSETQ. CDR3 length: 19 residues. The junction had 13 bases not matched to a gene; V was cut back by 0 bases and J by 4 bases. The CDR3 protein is CASSLEPSGPEGGANVLTF. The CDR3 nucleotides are TGCGCCAGCAGCTTGGAACCTAGCGGCCCCGAGGGCGGGGCCAACGTCCTGACTTTC.